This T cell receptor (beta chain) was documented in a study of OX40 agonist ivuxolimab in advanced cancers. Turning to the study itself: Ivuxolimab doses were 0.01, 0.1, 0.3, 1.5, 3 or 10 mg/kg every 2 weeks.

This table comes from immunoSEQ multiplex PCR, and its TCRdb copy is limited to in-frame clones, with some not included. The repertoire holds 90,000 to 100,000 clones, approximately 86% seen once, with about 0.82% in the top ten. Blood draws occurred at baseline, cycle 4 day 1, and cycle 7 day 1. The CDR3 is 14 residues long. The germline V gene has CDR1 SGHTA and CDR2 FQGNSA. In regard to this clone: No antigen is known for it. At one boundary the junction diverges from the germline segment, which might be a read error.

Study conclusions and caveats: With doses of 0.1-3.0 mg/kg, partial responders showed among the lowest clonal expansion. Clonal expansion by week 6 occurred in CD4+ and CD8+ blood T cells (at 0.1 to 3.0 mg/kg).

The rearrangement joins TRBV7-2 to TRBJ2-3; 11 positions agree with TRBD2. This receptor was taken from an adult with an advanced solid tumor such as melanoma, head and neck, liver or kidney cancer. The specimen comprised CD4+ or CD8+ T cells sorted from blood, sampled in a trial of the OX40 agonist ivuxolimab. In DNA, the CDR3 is TGTGCCAGCAGCATAGCGGGAGGGGAAGATACGCAGTATTTT. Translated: CASSIAGGEDTQYF.